The 15 T cell receptor beta chains listed next were all sequenced from one sample in a study of cytomegalovirus exposure and HLA in healthy donors. The primer mix had 60 Vbeta and 13 Jbeta primers. Here immunoSEQ multiplex PCR was the method, and the copy in TCRdb shows in-frame clones only, minus some. Found here are some 130,000 clones, around 80% of them singletons; the top ten hold about 4.9%. Input material: PBMCs. The receptors were sampled from a man aged 30-40 years in good health.

V and J are TRBV7-2 and TRBJ2-3; TRBD2 agrees at 9 bases. The CDR3 sequence is 17 residues long. Germline V lookup: CDR1 SGHTA, CDR2 FQGNSA. V was pared by 5 bases and J by 4 bases, with 13 bases of the junction left unmatched. CDR3 sequence: CASSDPPFSGSPDTQYF. DNA for the CDR3: TGTGCCAGCAGCGACCCACCCTTTAGCGGGAGCCCAGATACGCAGTATTTT.

J is TRBJ2-1 and V is TRBV11-2; D is uncertain. V was clipped by 3 bases and J by 8 bases, with 8 bases between them. Germline values: CDR1 SGHAT, CDR2 FQNNGV. The CDR3 has 12 amino acids. The CDR3 is CASSLGRYEQFF. The CDR3 coding sequence is TGTGCCAGCAGCTTGGGCCGGTATGAGCAGTTCTTC.

The rearrangement links TRBV4-3 to TRBJ1-3, with D hard to call. Germline CDR1 and CDR2: LGHNA and YSLEER. Trimming removed 5 bases at V and 0 bases at J, with 14 bases between. This CDR3 spans 16 amino acids. The CDR3 sequence: CASSSSSGYSGNTIYF. The CDR3 region has the DNA TGCGCCAGCAGCTCCTCTTCGGGGTACTCTGGAAACACCATATATTTT.

This clone was counted once. V is TRBV6-1 and J is TRBJ2-7; 11 bases fit TRBD1. V shed 6 bases, J shed 6 bases, and the junction held 7 bases outside the gene matches. This CDR3 is 14 amino acids long. The germline CDR1 and CDR2 sequences are MNHNS and SASEGT. The CDR3 loop is CASRSWTGGTEQYF. The CDR3 nucleotides read TGTGCCAGCAGATCCTGGACAGGGGGCACCGAGCAGTACTTC.

A few counts support this clone. This chain connects TRBV4-2 to TRBJ2-1; TRBD2 aligns across 14 bases. This CDR3 spans 16 amino acids. With 1 base clipped from V and 6 bases from J, the junction kept 2 bases outside the gene matches. CDR1 and CDR2 (germline): LGHNA, YNFKEQ. The CDR3 sequence is CASSQVGTSGSNEQFF. In nucleotides, the CDR3 is TGTGCCAGCAGCCAAGTCGGGACTAGCGGGAGCAATGAGCAGTTCTTC.

This chain links TRBV19 with TRBJ1-5, with 8 nucleotides matching TRBD1. The CDR3 is made up of 15 amino acids. J gave up 4 bases and V 4 bases, and 6 bases lay outside the gene matches. The germline V gene encodes CDR1 LNHDA and CDR2 SQIVND (reference sequence). The CDR3 here is CASSTVRQGNQPQHF. The CDR3 bases are TGTGCCAGTAGTACGGTTAGACAGGGGAATCAGCCCCAGCATTTT.

The V and J genes are TRBV30 and TRBJ2-1; 7 nucleotides agree with TRBD2. The CDR3 consists of 14 residues. Looked up from germline, CDR1 is GTSNPN and CDR2 is SVGIG (reference sequence). With V trimmed by 5 bases and J by 9 bases, 13 bases remained unmatched. The CDR3 loop is CAWYYGSGAGEQFF. CDR3 DNA: TGTGCCTGGTACTATGGGAGCGGGGCGGGTGAGCAGTTCTTC.

This clone was counted only a few times. The genes are TRBV30 and TRBJ1-1; the match to TRBD1 covers 9 bases. The ends lost 3 bases at V and 2 bases at J; junction bases unmatched: 4. This CDR3 is 14 amino acids long. From germline, CDR1 is GTSNPN and CDR2 SVGIG (reference sequence). The CDR3, as DNA: TGTGCCTGGAGGACAGGGGGACCTAACACTGAAGCTTTCTTT. Translated: CAWRTGGPNTEAFF. The full variable domain, rest sourced from reference TRBV30 and TRBJ1-1, is SQTIHQWPATLVQPVGSPLSLECTVEGTSNPNLYWYRQAAGRGLQLLFYSVGIGQISSEVPQNLSASRPQDRQFILSSKKLLLSDSGFYLCAWRTGGPNTEAFFGQGTRLTVV.

The rearrangement uses TRBV6-4 and TRBJ2-2; D is unresolved. V dropped 5 bases and J dropped 1 base, with 11 bases sitting between them. CDR3 size: 15 residues. Germline CDR1 MRHNA, CDR2 SNTAGT. The CDR3 spells CASSRSAGNTGELFF. DNA for the CDR3: TGTGCCAGCAGTAGATCCGCAGGGAACACCGGGGAGCTGTTTTTT.

The J gene is TRBJ2-3, the V gene TRBV7-3; no definite D call. CDR1 is SGHTA, CDR2 FQGTGA, per germline. V gave up 5 bases and J gave up 5 bases, with 11 bases separating them. The CDR3 is 13 residues long. The CDR3 loop is CASSPAREDTQYF. In DNA, the CDR3 is TGTGCCAGCAGCCCTGCGCGCGAAGATACGCAGTATTTT.

The chain combines TRBV28 with TRBJ1-5, with a possible D match to TRBD1 (6 bases). Germline V gives CDR1 MDHEN, CDR2 SYDVKM. The CDR3 contains 13 residues. The germline V and J ends were trimmed by 5 bases and 7 bases, with 12 bases remaining between them. CDR3 region: CASSRGFVQPQHF. The CDR3 DNA reads TGTGCCAGCAGTAGGGGGTTCGTGCAGCCCCAGCATTTT. Complete variable domain (other parts from reference TRBV28 and TRBJ1-5): DVKVTQSSRYLVKRTGEKVFLECVQDMDHENMFWYRQDPGLGLRLIYFSYDVKMKEKGDIPEGYSVSREKKERFSLILESASTNQTSMYLCASSRGFVQPQHFGDGTRLSIL.

The rearrangement joins TRBV19 to TRBJ1-4, with 7 bases aligning to TRBD1. Trimming at V came to 7 bases and at J to 8 bases, leaving 7 bases not matched to a gene. Germline assignment: CDR1 LNHDA and CDR2 SQIVND (reference sequence). This CDR3 has 13 amino acids. The CDR3 reads CASKGAAEEKLFF. Here the CDR3 DNA reads TGTGCCAGTAAGGGGGCCGCGGAAGAAAAACTGTTTTTT. The whole variable domain, filled in from reference TRBV19 and TRBJ1-4, reads DGGITQSPKYLFRKEGQNVTLSCEQNLNHDAMYWYRQDPGQGLRLIYYSQIVNDFQKGDIAEGYSVSREKKESFPLTVTSAQKNPTAFYLCASKGAAEEKLFFGSGTQLSVL.

The chain employs TRBV30 and TRBJ2-3; D might be TRBD2 (6 bases). V was cut by 5 bases and J by 5 bases, with 20 bases left in between. The CDR3 runs to 15 residues. Looked up from germline, CDR1 is GTSNPN and CDR2 is SVGIG (reference sequence). CDR3: CAWRPGGAGLDTQYF. The CDR3 DNA reads TGTGCCTGGCGCCCGGGTGGGGCGGGACTAGATACGCAGTATTTT.

CDR3 coding DNA: TGTGCCAGCAGTTCGTATACAGGGAGCGGCTACACCTTC. It yields the protein CASSSYTGSGYTF. V usage is TRBV27 and J usage is TRBJ1-2; D possibly corresponds to TRBD1 (6 bases). CDR3 size: 13 residues. CDR1 is MNHEY and CDR2 is SMNVEV in the germline V gene (reference sequence). Trimming left V 4 bases short and J 8 bases short, with 14 bases between.

The chain links TRBV30 to TRBJ2-7, with TRBD1 matching 8 bases. Germline assignment: CDR1 GTSNPN and CDR2 SVGIG (reference sequence). Trimming took 4 bases from V and 6 from J; bases not matched to a gene: 5. The CDR3 is made up of 12 amino acids. CDR3 in DNA: TGTGCCTGGACTAACCAGGGGGCCGAGCAGTACTTC. This translates into CAWTNQGAEQYF.